The entry that follows covers one T cell receptor (beta chain) sequence. The sample is drawn from a study of T cells in Graves' hyperthyroidism and ophthalmopathy. Amplification targeted TCR beta CDR3 regions from RNA transcripts. TCR CDR3 regions were first amplified by RT-PCR with HTBI primers. Via MiXCR, TCRdb re-called the multiplex PCR reads, giving one row per CDR3 protein. In the table there are fewer than 650,000 distinct CDR3 sequences, over 11% of which are singletons. Orbital computed tomography, thyroid ultrasound, serum thyroxine and TRAb, and clinical symptoms together informed the diagnoses. CDR1 and CDR2 from the germline V gene are SGHNT and YENEEA. V was shortened by 8 bases and J by 4 bases, with 12 bases between the two germline ends. The CDR3 length is 14 residues.

The V call is TRBV11-3, the J call TRBJ1-6, with a possible D match to TRBD1 (6 bases). Specimen: blood. This clonotype was obtained from a woman in her twenties or thirties with Graves' hyperthyroidism that later progressed to Graves' ophthalmopathy. CDR3 sequence reads: CASRGTQYNSPLHF. The CDR3 region has the DNA TGTGCCAGCCGGGGGACACAATATAATTCACCCCTCCACTTT.